This T cell receptor (beta chain) stems from a study of cytotoxic CD8 clonotypes in ibrutinib-treated CLL. In its sample, this clone was seen once. Investigators sought sequencing depths of between 1 in 200,000 and 1 in 1 million T cells. Assay: immunoSEQ multiplex PCR; the TCRdb copy retains only in-frame clones and omits some. The sample has hundreds of thousands of clones; roughly 80% are singletons. The specimen comprised PBMCs, sampled before ibrutinib treatment. The clonotype originates from a human donor with chronic lymphocytic leukemia.

The CDR3 DNA is TGTGCCAGCAGCTTAACGGGGGGATACGAGCAGTACTTC. This codes for CASSLTGGYEQYF. The chain links TRBV7-6 to TRBJ2-7; 7 bases are shared with TRBD2. The CDR3 consists of 13 residues. V trimming: 2 bases; J trimming: 4 bases; junction bases outside the gene matches: 2. The germline CDR1 and CDR2 sequences are SGHVS and FNYEAQ.